This T cell receptor beta chain appears in the sequencing data of a study of cytotoxic CD8 clonotypes in ibrutinib-treated CLL. Findings and limits, study-wide: The public clonotypes identified were infrequent and showed contraction or stability on treatment.

TCRdb keeps only in-frame clones here, not all; method: immunoSEQ multiplex PCR. The repertoire includes about 330,000 clones, roughly two thirds of them detected once, and roughly 6% sits in the top ten. With respect to this clone: No antigen is known for it.

Trimming cost V 7 bases and J 3 bases, with 10 bases left between them. This CDR3 has 11 amino acids. CDR1 SQVTM and CDR2 ANQGSEA come from the germline V gene. The material was PBMCs, obtained after 36 months of ibrutinib treatment. The chain recombines TRBV29-1 with TRBJ2-7; D remains unclear. This TCR came from a human donor with chronic lymphocytic leukemia. The chain's CDR3 is CSALTLYEQYF. The DNA for the CDR3 is TGCAGCGCTCTGACTCTCTACGAGCAGTACTTC.